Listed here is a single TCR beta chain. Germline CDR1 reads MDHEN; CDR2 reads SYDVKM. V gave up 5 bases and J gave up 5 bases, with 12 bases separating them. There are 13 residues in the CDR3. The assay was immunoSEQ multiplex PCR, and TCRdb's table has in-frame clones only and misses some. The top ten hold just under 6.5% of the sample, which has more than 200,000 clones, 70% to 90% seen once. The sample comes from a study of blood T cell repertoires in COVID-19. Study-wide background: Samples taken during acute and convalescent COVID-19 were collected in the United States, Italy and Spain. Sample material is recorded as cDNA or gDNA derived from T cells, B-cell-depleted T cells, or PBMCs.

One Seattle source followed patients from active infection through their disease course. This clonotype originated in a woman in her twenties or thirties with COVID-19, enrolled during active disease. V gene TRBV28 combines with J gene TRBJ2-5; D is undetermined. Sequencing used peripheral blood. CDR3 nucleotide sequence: TGTGCCAGCAGTCCCACCCTGCGGGAGACCCAGTACTTC. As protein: CASSPTLRETQYF. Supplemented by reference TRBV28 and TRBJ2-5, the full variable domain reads DVKVTQSSRYLVKRTGEKVFLECVQDMDHENMFWYRQDPGLGLRLIYFSYDVKMKEKGDIPEGYSVSREKKERFSLILESASTNQTSMYLCASSPTLRETQYFGPGTRLLVL.